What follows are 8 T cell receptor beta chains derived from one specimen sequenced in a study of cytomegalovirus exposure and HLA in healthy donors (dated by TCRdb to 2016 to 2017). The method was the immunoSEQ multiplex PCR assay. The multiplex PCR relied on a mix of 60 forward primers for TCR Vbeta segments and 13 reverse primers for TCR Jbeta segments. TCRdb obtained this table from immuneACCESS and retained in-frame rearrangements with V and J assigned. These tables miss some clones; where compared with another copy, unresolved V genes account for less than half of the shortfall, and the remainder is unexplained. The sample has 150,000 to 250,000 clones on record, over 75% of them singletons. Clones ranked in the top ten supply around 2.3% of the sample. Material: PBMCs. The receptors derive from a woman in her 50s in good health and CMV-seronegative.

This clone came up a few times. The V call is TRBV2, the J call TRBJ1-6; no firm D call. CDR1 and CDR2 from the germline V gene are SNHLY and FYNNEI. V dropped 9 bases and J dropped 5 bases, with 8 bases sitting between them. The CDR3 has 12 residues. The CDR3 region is CASQYNNSPLHF. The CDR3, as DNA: TGTGCCAGTCAGTATAATAATTCACCCCTCCACTTT.

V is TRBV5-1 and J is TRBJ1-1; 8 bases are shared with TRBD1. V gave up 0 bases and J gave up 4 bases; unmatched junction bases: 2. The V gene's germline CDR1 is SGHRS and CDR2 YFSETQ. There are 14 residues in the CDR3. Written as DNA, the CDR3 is TGCGCCAGCAGCTTGGGACAGGGGATCACTGAAGCTTTCTTT. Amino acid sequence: CASSLGQGITEAFF. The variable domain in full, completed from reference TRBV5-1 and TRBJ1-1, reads KAGVTQTPRYLIKTRGQQVTLSCSPISGHRSVSWYQQTPGQGLQFLFEYFSETQRNKGNFPGRFSGRQFSNSRSEMNVSTLELGDSALYLCASSLGQGITEAFFGQGTRLTVV.

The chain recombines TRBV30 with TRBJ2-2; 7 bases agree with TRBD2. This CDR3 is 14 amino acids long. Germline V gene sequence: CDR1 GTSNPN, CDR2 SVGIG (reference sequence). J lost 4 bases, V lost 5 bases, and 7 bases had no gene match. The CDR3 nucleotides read TGTGCCTGGCGAGAGCGGGGAGGCACCGGGGAGCTGTTTTTT. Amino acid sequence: CAWRERGGTGELFF.

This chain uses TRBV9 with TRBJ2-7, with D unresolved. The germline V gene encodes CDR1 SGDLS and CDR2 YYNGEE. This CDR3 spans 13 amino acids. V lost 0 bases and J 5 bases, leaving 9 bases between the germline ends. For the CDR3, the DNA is TGTGCCAGCAGCGTAGGCCCTCAGGACGAGCAGTACTTC. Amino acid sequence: CASSVGPQDEQYF.

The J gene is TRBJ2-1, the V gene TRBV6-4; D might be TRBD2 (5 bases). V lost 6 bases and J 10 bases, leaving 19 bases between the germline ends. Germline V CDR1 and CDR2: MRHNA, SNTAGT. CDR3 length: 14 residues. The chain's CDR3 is CASSADSALREQFF. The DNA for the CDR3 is TGTGCCAGCAGCGCGGACTCTGCACTTCGGGAGCAGTTCTTC.

The CDR3 here is CASARDSSQETQYF. The CDR3 region has the DNA TGTGCTAGTGCCCGAGATTCTTCCCAAGAGACCCAGTACTTC. J is TRBJ2-5 and V is TRBV12-5; D gene ambiguous. Germline lookup yields CDR1 LGHNT and CDR2 FRNRAP. The CDR3 consists of 14 residues. V was clipped by 7 bases and J by 1 base, with 13 bases between them.

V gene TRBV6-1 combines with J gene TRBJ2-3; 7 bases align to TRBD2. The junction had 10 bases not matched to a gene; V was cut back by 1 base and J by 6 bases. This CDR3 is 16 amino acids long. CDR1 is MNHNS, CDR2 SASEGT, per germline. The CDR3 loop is CASSEGGSGSGDTQYF. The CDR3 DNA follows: TGTGCCAGCAGTGAAGGCGGGAGTGGTTCGGGGGATACGCAGTATTTT.

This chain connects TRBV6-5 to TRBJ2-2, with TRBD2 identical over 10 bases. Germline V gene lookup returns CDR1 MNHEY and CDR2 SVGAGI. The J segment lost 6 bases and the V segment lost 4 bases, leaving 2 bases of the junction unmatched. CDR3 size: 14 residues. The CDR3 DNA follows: TGTGCCAGCAGTTTAGCGGGAGGCCCCGGGGAGCTGTTTTTT. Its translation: CASSLAGGPGELFF.